The rows below give T cell receptor beta chains drawn from one sample of a study of T cell responses to AZD1222 COVID-19 vaccine. Sequencing was performed with immunoSEQ multiplex PCR; in TCRdb, only in-frame clones are kept and a portion is missing. The sample records some 120,000 clones, 85% to 90% being singletons. The sample consisted of peripheral blood, taken on day 0 of AZD1222 vaccination. The receptors stem from an adult in good health. Each CDR3 is given with its conserved first and last residue. The D gene is left open where the match is weak. Expanded clones get a size class; other rows say once, few or many, or leave the size out.

V	J	size	D	CDR3	DNA
TRBV12-3/TRBV12-4	TRBJ1-1	.	.	CASTTPGYTEAFF	TGTGCCAGCACTACCCCAGGGTACACTGAAGCTTTCTTT
TRBV7-2	TRBJ2-7	.	.	CASSLVGGTARNEQYF	TGTGCCAGCAGCTTAGTTGGCGGGACCGCTAGAAACGAGCAGTACTTC
TRBV5-1	TRBJ2-7	.	TRBD2	CASSLGGSGRRGYEQYF	TGCGCCAGCAGCTTGGGGGGTAGCGGGAGACGCGGATACGAGCAGTACTTC
TRBV6-2/TRBV6-3	TRBJ2-7	once	.	CASSLVGPHNAQYF	TGTGCCAGCAGCCTCGTTGGGCCCCACAACGCGCAGTACTTC
TRBV7-9	TRBJ1-3	.	.	CASAHRDSGNTIYF	TGTGCCAGCGCCCACAGGGACTCTGGAAACACCATATATTTT
TRBV6-5	TRBJ2-1	.	TRBD2	CASSYGTSRGGEQFF	TGTGCCAGCAGTTACGGGACTAGCAGAGGCGGTGAGCAGTTCTTC
TRBV6-1	TRBJ1-2	.	.	CASSGGPGDHGYGYTF	TGTGCCAGCAGTGGGGGCCCAGGGGATCATGGCTATGGCTACACCTTC
TRBV7-2	TRBJ2-1	.	.	CASSVSGYEQFF	TGTGCCAGCAGCGTTAGTGGGTATGAGCAGTTCTTC
TRBV2	TRBJ1-2	.	.	CASSEAVAGYTF	TGTGCCAGCAGTGAAGCGGTGGCGGGCTACACCTTC
TRBV4-1	TRBJ1-2	once	.	CASSGETTGIGRGGYTF	TGCGCCAGCAGTGGGGAGACTACGGGGATAGGGCGAGGTGGCTACACCTTC
TRBV9	TRBJ1-5	.	.	CASGPTELGQPQHF	TGTGCCAGCGGCCCAACGGAGTTGGGTCAGCCCCAGCATTTT
TRBV25-1	TRBJ1-2	.	.	CASSLGGYGYTF	TGTGCCAGCAGCCTCGGTGGGTATGGCTACACCTTC
TRBV11-2	TRBJ2-3	.	TRBD2	CASSSGLAGINTDTQYF	TGTGCCAGCAGCTCGGGACTAGCGGGGATTAACACAGATACGCAGTATTTT
TRBV28	TRBJ1-1	.	.	CATWTANTEAFF	TGTGCCACTTGGACAGCAAACACTGAAGCTTTCTTT
TRBV18	TRBJ2-2	.	TRBD2	CASSLPSGVGTGELFF	TGTGCCAGCTCACTTCCCAGCGGGGTAGGCACCGGGGAGCTGTTTTTT
TRBV5-5	TRBJ2-7	once	TRBD2	CASSLAPGAGGSYEQYF	TGTGCCAGCAGCTTGGCCCCAGGGGCGGGGGGCTCCTACGAGCAGTACTTC
TRBV7-2	TRBJ2-5	.	TRBD2	CASSLPLVGGETQYF	TGTGCCAGCAGCTTACCGCTCGTGGGGGGGGAGACCCAGTACTTC
TRBV20-1	TRBJ1-1	.	.	CSAVRGTEAFF	TGCAGTGCTGTTAGGGGCACTGAAGCTTTCTTT
TRBV4-3	TRBJ2-7	.	TRBD1	CASSREVGQVPYEQYF	TGCGCCAGCAGCCGCGAAGTGGGACAGGTGCCCTACGAGCAGTACTTC
TRBV19	TRBJ2-1	once	TRBD2	CASSILAGVGNEQFF	TGTGCCAGTAGTATCCTGGCGGGAGTGGGGAATGAGCAGTTCTTC
TRBV7-9	TRBJ2-1	once	.	CASSSLDLAEEQFF	TGTGCCAGCAGCTCGCTCGACTTAGCAGAGGAGCAGTTCTTC
TRBV5-1	TRBJ2-5	.	.	CASNELRSGVEAQYF	TGCGCCAGCAATGAGTTAAGGAGCGGTGTGGAGGCCCAGTACTTC
TRBV29-1	TRBJ1-2	once	.	CSVEEAIRGTGYGYTF	TGCAGCGTTGAAGAAGCAATCCGCGGGACGGGCTATGGCTACACCTTC
TRBV9	TRBJ2-2	once	TRBD2	CASSPGGRESGELFF	TGTGCCAGCAGCCCGGGGGGGCGGGAGTCAGGGGAGCTGTTTTTT
TRBV3-1/TRBV3-2	TRBJ1-3	.	.	CASSPTGRPSGNTIYF	TGTGCCAGCAGCCCTACCGGCAGGCCCTCTGGAAACACCATATATTTT
TRBV6-5	TRBJ2-2	.	.	CASSYRASITGELFF	TGTGCCAGCAGTTACAGGGCCTCCATCACCGGGGAGCTGTTTTTT
TRBV30	TRBJ1-5	.	.	CAWSPAGIQPQHF	TGTGCCTGGAGTCCCGCAGGGATCCAGCCCCAGCATTTT
TRBV14	TRBJ2-7	.	TRBD2	CASSPMGTSGGSYEQYF	TGTGCCAGCAGCCCGATGGGGACTAGCGGGGGATCATACGAGCAGTACTTC
TRBV7-9	TRBJ2-5	.	.	CASIPRREETQYF	TGTGCCAGCATTCCTCGGCGGGAAGAGACCCAGTACTTC
TRBV15	TRBJ2-3	.	.	CATSGPWGTDTQYF	TGTGCCACCAGCGGCCCTTGGGGCACAGATACGCAGTATTTT
TRBV6-5	TRBJ2-7	.	.	CASSYGVGLSYEQYF	TGTGCCAGCAGTTACGGGGTAGGGCTCTCCTACGAGCAGTACTTC
TRBV11-3	TRBJ1-1	.	.	CASSRDGVGTEAFF	TGTGCCAGCAGCCGGGACGGGGTCGGCACTGAAGCTTTCTTT
TRBV7-2	TRBJ2-1	.	TRBD1	CASSPGQGLSSYNEQFF	TGTGCCAGCAGCCCTGGACAGGGTCTTTCTTCCTACAATGAGCAGTTCTTC
TRBV2	TRBJ1-5	.	.	CASSEVRDYQPQHF	TGTGCCAGCAGTGAAGTCCGGGACTATCAGCCCCAGCATTTT
TRBV19	TRBJ2-6	.	.	CASSWGAGANVLTF	TGTGCCAGTAGTTGGGGGGCTGGGGCCAACGTCCTGACTTTC
TRBV6-5	TRBJ2-7	.	TRBD2	CASRLAGGGYEQYF	TGTGCCAGCAGATTAGCGGGAGGTGGCTACGAGCAGTACTTC
TRBV12-3/TRBV12-4	TRBJ1-4	.	.	CASKGDVWEKLFF	TGTGCCAGCAAGGGGGACGTATGGGAAAAACTGTTTTTT